These T cell receptor beta chains were read from a single sample in a study of blood T cell repertoires in COVID-19. Measured with immunoSEQ multiplex PCR; TCRdb has only the in-frame clones, and not every one. Found here are some 98,000 clones, approximately 82% of them singletons; the top ten hold approximately 11%. The material sequenced was peripheral blood. The receptors derive from an older man with active or convalescent COVID-19. The CDR3 runs from the conserved cysteine through the conserved F or W. A D gene is named only where the DNA matches it firmly. The size entry is marked missing in some rows and otherwise reads once, few, many or a size class.

V	J	size	D	DNA	CDR3
TRBV5-4	TRBJ1-2	-	TRBD1	TGTGCCAGCAGCCCAGGGGGCTTTGATGGCTACACCTTC	CASSPGGFDGYTF
TRBV6-6	TRBJ1-6	-	TRBD1	TGTGCCAGCAGTTCTGGGACAGGGCTGTCACCCCTCCACTTT	CASSSGTGLSPLHF
TRBV19	TRBJ2-4	-	TRBD1	TGTGCCAGTAGTCCACAAGACAGGGGGGCACGAAACATTCAGTACTTC	CASSPQDRGARNIQYF
TRBV18	TRBJ2-1	-	-	TGTGCCAGCTCACCACGTCTCTATGAGCAGTTCTTC	CASSPRLYEQFF
TRBV2	TRBJ2-7	-	-	TGTGCCAGCACCAGGGACTCTACCTACGAGCAGTACTTC	CASTRDSTYEQYF
TRBV2	TRBJ2-5	-	TRBD2	TGTGCCAGCAAGGGGACTAGCCCCGGAGGGACCCAGTACTTC	CASKGTSPGGTQYF
TRBV7-2	TRBJ1-2	-	TRBD1	TGTGCCAGCAGCTTAGGACAGGGGGCGACTAACTATGGCTACACCTTC	CASSLGQGATNYGYTF
TRBV11-3	TRBJ2-1	-	TRBD2	TGTGCCAGCAGCCTCCATCCGAGCGGGGGGGCTGCGGATGAGCAGTTCTTC	CASSLHPSGGAADEQFF
TRBV6-6	TRBJ1-2	many	TRBD1	TGTGCCAGCAGAACTGACAGGGTCAACTATGGCTACACCTTC	CASRTDRVNYGYTF
TRBV6-5	TRBJ1-2	-	TRBD1	TGTGCCAGCAGAACGGACAGGTCCTATGGCTACACCTTC	CASRTDRSYGYTF
TRBV12-5	TRBJ1-4	-	-	TGTGCTAGTGGTTTGGCTACAGGCGCAACTAATGAAAAACTGTTTTTT	CASGLATGATNEKLFF
TRBV29-1	TRBJ2-1	few	TRBD1	TGCAGCGCCCCTGGATGGCCGGGACAGGGAAGTAGAGGGTTGCACAATGAGCAGTTCTTC	CSAPGWPGQGSRGLHNEQFF
TRBV5-4	TRBJ2-1	-	TRBD2	TGTGCCAGCAACCCTGGGACTAGCGGGGGCTACTCCTACAATGAGCAGTTCTTC	CASNPGTSGGYSYNEQFF
TRBV4-3	TRBJ1-2	-	-	TGCGCCAGCAGCCAAGAGAGGTCGGCCCCCAGTTACTTC	CASSQERSAPSYF
TRBV5-1	TRBJ2-1	-	TRBD2	TGCGCCAGCAGCTTGGGACTAGCGGTTACCGACAATGAGCAGTTCTTC	CASSLGLAVTDNEQFF
TRBV28	TRBJ1-2	-	TRBD1	TGTGCCAGCAGACTCGGGACAGGGGGCCTTTGGGGCTACACCTTC	CASRLGTGGLWGYTF
TRBV18	TRBJ2-7	-	TRBD1	TGTGCCAGCTCACCGACAGGGGTAGAGCAGTACTTC	CASSPTGVEQYF
TRBV18	TRBJ1-6	-	-	TGTGCCAGCTCACCCGGCCGGGGGAATTCACCCCTCCACTTT	CASSPGRGNSPLHF
TRBV21-1	TRBJ2-2	-	-	TGTGCCAGCAGCAAAGAAGGGTTACGTGGACTAGCGGACACCGGGGAGCTGTTTTTT	CASSKEGLRGLADTGELFF
TRBV27	TRBJ1-1	-	-	TGTGCCAGCAGTTTATCTCTCGGGGGTACTGTGAACACTGAAGCTTTCTTT	CASSLSLGGTVNTEAFF
TRBV7-8	TRBJ1-6	-	TRBD1	TGTGCCAGCAGCCGATTCGGACAGGGGAATTCACCCCTCCACTTT	CASSRFGQGNSPLHF
TRBV4-1	TRBJ2-1	-	TRBD1	TGCGCCAGCAGCAACCGGGACAGGGGGGAGTTTGAGCAGTTCTTC	CASSNRDRGEFEQFF
TRBV18	TRBJ1-3	-	TRBD1	TGTGCCAGCTCACCAGGGACAGGGAGACTCTCTGGAAACACCATATATTTT	CASSPGTGRLSGNTIYF
TRBV6-2/TRBV6-3	TRBJ2-3	-	TRBD2	TGTGCCAGCAGTTACTCGAAGGGCGGGGGGGCAAGAGATACGCAGTATTTT	CASSYSKGGGARDTQYF
TRBV6-1	TRBJ2-5	-	-	TGTGCCAGCAGATTAGGGGGGGTAGGCGAGACCCAGTACTTC	CASRLGGVGETQYF
TRBV6-5	TRBJ2-7	once	TRBD1	TGTGCCAGCAGTTTCTCTCGGACAGGTCCCTACGAGCAGTACTTC	CASSFSRTGPYEQYF
TRBV3-1/TRBV3-2	TRBJ2-7	-	TRBD1	TGTGCCAGCAGCCCCGGACAGGGGCTCTCCTACGAGCAGTACTTC	CASSPGQGLSYEQYF
TRBV27	TRBJ2-7	-	-	TGTGCCAGCAGTGCCCCCCGGGGTTACGAGCAGTACTTC	CASSAPRGYEQYF
TRBV6-5	TRBJ1-2	-	TRBD1	TGTGCCACCTCGGACAGGGGCTATGGCTACACCTTC	CATSDRGYGYTF
TRBV5-1	TRBJ1-4	-	-	TGCGCCAGCAGCTTAACAGGGAAGGGTGAAAAACTGTTTTTT	CASSLTGKGEKLFF
TRBV5-8	TRBJ2-5	once	TRBD2	TGTGCCAGCAGCCTCGGGAGGCAAGAGACCCAGTACTTC	CASSLGRQETQYF
TRBV6-2/TRBV6-3	TRBJ1-2	few	TRBD1	TGTGCCAGCAGTTACCGGGGACAGCTCTATGGCTACACCTTC	CASSYRGQLYGYTF
TRBV29-1	TRBJ1-2	-	-	TGCAGCGCCGAACTCAGGGGAGGCTACACCTTC	CSAELRGGYTF
TRBV18	TRBJ2-7	-	TRBD2	TGTGCCAGCTCATCGATTACTAGCGGGGGGACCTCCGAGCAGTACTTC	CASSSITSGGTSEQYF
TRBV11-2	TRBJ2-7	-	TRBD2	TGTGCCAGCAGCCCCCGACTAGCGACCTCCTACGAGCAGTACTTC	CASSPRLATSYEQYF
TRBV6-5	TRBJ2-7	-	TRBD2	TGTGCCAGCAGCCCCCAGCGGGGCCTTTACGAGCAGTACTTC	CASSPQRGLYEQYF
TRBV7-6	TRBJ2-3	-	TRBD2	TGTGCCAGCAGCTTAGGAGCGGGGGGGCCGAGAGATACGCAGTATTTT	CASSLGAGGPRDTQYF
TRBV5-5	TRBJ2-2	-	TRBD2	TGTGCCAGCAGCTGGACTAGCGGAGCGAACACCGGGGAGCTGTTTTTT	CASSWTSGANTGELFF
TRBV5-4	TRBJ1-2	-	-	TGTGCCAGCAGCTTGGAGACACCCTATGGCTACACCTTC	CASSLETPYGYTF
TRBV4-1	TRBJ1-3	many	-	TGCGCCAGCAGCCAAGGAGACAACTCTGGAAACACCATATATTTT	CASSQGDNSGNTIYF
TRBV7-3	TRBJ2-1	-	-	TGTGCCAGCAGCTTAACGGGGCAGAGCTCCTACAATGAGCAGTTCTTC	CASSLTGQSSYNEQFF
TRBV19	TRBJ1-1	-	-	TGTGCCAGTAGTACACAGGTGGGGGGCACTGAAGCTTTCTTT	CASSTQVGGTEAFF
TRBV18	TRBJ2-1	-	TRBD2	TGTGCCAGCTCACCACTAAGCGGGGTCAACAATGAGCAGTTCTTC	CASSPLSGVNNEQFF
TRBV7-3	TRBJ2-3	-	-	TGTGCCAGCAGCTTAAGAGGGCGAAGCACAGATACGCAGTATTTT	CASSLRGRSTDTQYF
TRBV2	TRBJ1-1	-	TRBD1	TGTGCCACCGGACAGGGAGACACTGAAGCTTTCTTT	CATGQGDTEAFF
TRBV5-4	TRBJ2-1	-	-	TGTGCCAGCAGCTTGGATGAGGGGGTCTCCTACAATGAGCAGTTCTTC	CASSLDEGVSYNEQFF